This T cell receptor (beta chain) appears in the sequencing data of a study of T-cell memory formation after mild COVID-19. Whole-study context: The study found TCR clusters largely donor specific.

Overall study results and limits: Pre-infection memory already had some responding clones, implying cross-reactive memory joined.

The CDR3 has 14 residues. The V end was cut by 10 bases, the J end by 5 bases, with 21 bases between. CDR1 is MNHEY, CDR2 SVGEGT, per germline. TCR alpha and TCR beta cDNA libraries with sample barcodes and UMIs came from 5'RACE using constant-segment primers. In TCRdb, the 5' RACE reads were re-called with MiXCR into one record per CDR3 protein. The sample yields hundreds of thousands of distinct CDR3 sequences, 20% to 25% seen once. In its sample, this clonotype was seen a few times. Antigen: not known. The rearrangement uses TRBV6-2 or TRBV6-3 and TRBJ2-7; either TRBD1 or TRBD2 may supply D (6 bases each). Sequencing was performed on PBMCs or a T cell subset sorted from them (not recorded which). The sequence came from a man in his late teens or twenties who had mild COVID-19 (a few samples of this study predate the infection). Cell type and time point are not known. CDR3 DNA: TGTGCCACCCTCTCGGGGGCCGGGATCCACGAGCAGTACGTC. Protein product: CATLSGAGIHEQYV.